This T cell receptor beta chain was sequenced in a study of early T cells in non-severe SARS-CoV-2 infection (TCRdb year 2021). Context from the whole study: Because TCR sequencing relied on bulk RNA taken from unsorted whole blood, pairing of alpha and beta chains was not possible.

To prepare the library, 5' RACE was applied. For sequencing, a NextSeq 500 was employed. Unique molecular identifiers were attached to individual cDNA molecules in the TCR library protocol so that sequencing error and PCR bias could be corrected. Sequencing covered both TCR alpha and beta chains, and within each sample the abundances of alpha and beta sequences were tightly co-correlated. Under the source paper's analysis protocol: Decombinator V4 was used to annotate the V gene, J gene and CDR3 of the TCR sequences. Expanded TCRs were defined as changing significantly between any two time points under a Poisson model with p below 0.0001. TCR abundances were normalised to the total number of TCRs sequenced in each sample and reported as counts per million. TRAV1-2 paired with TRAJ12, TRAJ20 or TRAJ33 defined MAIT TCRs, while TRAV10 paired with TRAJ18 defined iNKT TCRs. A search of VDJdb, accessed on 1 November 2021, was run for TCRs annotated to CMV, EBV and SARS-CoV-2, with TCRs annotated for multiple antigens excluded. TCRdb trimmed the raw reads at Q25, called clones with MiXCR and kept productive beta chains. For every CDR3 protein sequence, its rows merge into one entry that carries the most common genes and DNA. What appears here as the V and J calls and clone size reflects TCRdb's work, not the paper's. Within this sample are over 50,000 distinct CDR3 sequences, with roughly 12% of them counted one time only. The ten largest clonotypes hold approximately 2.9% of the sample.

Study-level results and caveats: Matching against VDJdb was skewed toward anti-spike CD8 responses, likely underestimated virus-specific expansions, and missed private and CD4 specificities.

The CDR3 contains 15 residues, cysteine and phenylalanine counted. Kept here is only the CDR3 DNA, which spans 45 bases and is read in frame from base 1. The germline ends are 16 bases apart after V is trimmed by 6 bases and J by 4 bases. CDR1 and CDR2 were assigned from the germline V gene as MNHEY and SVGAGI. Set within a cohort of healthcare workers in London, UK, this nested case-control study involved weekly PCR testing of nasopharyngeal swabs along with blood sampling. Healthcare workers were recruited during the week of the UK lockdown, between 23 and 31 March 2020, and followed weekly for up to about 15 weeks. This clonotype was observed at least ten times. There is no known antigen for this receptor. Per-nucleotide qualities are absent, and no much larger clonotype sits a single base away.

This receptor was identified in an adult who was a healthcare worker with PCR-confirmed SARS-CoV-2 infection or an uninfected control (not recorded which). The chain couples TRBV6-5 to TRBJ1-5; possibly the D gene is TRBD1, per 5 matching bases. The sample consisted of whole blood. CDR3 region: CASRDRAGLNQPQHF. The nucleotide sequence is given as TGTGCCAGCAGAGACCGTGCAGGGCTGAATCAGCCCCAGCATTTT.